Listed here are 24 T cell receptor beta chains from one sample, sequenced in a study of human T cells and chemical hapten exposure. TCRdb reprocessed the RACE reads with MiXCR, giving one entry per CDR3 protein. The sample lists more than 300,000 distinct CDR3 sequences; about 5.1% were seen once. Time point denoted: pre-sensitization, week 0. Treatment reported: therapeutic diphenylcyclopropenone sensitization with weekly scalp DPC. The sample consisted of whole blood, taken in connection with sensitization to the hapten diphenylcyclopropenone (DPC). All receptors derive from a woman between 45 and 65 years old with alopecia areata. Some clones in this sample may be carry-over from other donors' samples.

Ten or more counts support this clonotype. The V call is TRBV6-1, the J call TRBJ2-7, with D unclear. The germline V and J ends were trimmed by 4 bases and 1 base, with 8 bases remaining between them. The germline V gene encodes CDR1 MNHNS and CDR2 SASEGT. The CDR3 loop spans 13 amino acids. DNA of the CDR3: TGTGCCAGCAGTGGAGTGGGTTCCTACGAGCAGTACTTC. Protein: CASSGVGSYEQYF.

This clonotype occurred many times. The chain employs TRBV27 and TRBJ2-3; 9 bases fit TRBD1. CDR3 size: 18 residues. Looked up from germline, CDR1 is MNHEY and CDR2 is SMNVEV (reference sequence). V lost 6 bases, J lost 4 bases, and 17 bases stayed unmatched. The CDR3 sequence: CASSAQGARVLIADTQYF. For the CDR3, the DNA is TGTGCCAGCAGCGCACAGGGGGCGCGAGTTTTGATCGCAGATACGCAGTATTTT.

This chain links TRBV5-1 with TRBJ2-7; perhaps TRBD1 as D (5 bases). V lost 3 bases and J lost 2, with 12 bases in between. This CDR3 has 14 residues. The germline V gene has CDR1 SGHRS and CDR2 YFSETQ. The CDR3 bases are TGCGCCAGCAGCTCCGACAGCCGGGCCTACGAGCAGTACTTC. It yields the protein CASSSDSRAYEQYF.

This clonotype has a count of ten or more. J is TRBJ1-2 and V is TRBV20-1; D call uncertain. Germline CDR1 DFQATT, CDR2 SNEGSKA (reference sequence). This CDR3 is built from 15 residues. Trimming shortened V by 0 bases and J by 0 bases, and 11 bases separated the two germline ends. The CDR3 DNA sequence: TGCAGTGCTAGAGATTACGGAAGAACTAACTATGGCTACACCTTC. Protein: CSARDYGRTNYGYTF.

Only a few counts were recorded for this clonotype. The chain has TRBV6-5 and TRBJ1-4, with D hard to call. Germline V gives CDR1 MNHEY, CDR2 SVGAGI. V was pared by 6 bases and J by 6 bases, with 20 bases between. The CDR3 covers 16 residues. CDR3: CASSPRWRNLDEKLFF. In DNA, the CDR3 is TGTGCCAGCAGCCCACGCTGGAGGAATCTTGATGAAAAACTGTTTTTT.

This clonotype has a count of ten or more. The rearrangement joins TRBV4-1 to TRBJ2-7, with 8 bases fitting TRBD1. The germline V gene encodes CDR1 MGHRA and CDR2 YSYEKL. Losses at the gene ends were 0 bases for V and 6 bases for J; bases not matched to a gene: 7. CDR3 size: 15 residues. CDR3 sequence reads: CASSQDGQGVREQYF. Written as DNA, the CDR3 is TGCGCCAGCAGCCAAGATGGACAGGGAGTACGCGAGCAGTACTTC.

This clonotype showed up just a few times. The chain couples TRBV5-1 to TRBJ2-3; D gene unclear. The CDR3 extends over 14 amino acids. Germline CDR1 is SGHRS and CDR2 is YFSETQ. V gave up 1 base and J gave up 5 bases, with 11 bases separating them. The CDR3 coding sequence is TGCGCCAGCAGCTTGAGTCGGTTAGGAGATACGCAGTATTTT. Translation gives CASSLSRLGDTQYF.

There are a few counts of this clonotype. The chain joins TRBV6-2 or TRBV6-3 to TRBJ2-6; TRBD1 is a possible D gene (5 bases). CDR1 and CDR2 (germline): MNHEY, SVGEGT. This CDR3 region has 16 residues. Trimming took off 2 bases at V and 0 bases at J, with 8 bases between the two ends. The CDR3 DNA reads TGTGCCAGCAGTTACCCAGGGTTCTCTGGGGCCAACGTCCTGACTTTC. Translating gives CASSYPGFSGANVLTF.

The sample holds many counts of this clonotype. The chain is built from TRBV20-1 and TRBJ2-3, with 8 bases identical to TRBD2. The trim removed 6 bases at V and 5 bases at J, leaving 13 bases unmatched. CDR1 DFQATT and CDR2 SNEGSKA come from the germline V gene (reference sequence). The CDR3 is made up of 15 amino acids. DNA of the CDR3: TGCAGTGCGAGGACTAGCCGGGGGGAGATAGATACGCAGTATTTT. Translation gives CSARTSRGEIDTQYF.

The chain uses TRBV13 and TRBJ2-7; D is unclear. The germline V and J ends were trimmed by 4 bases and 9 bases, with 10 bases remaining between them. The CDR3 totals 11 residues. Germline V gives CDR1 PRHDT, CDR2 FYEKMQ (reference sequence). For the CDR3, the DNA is TGTGCCAGCAGCTACCTAGATCGGCAGTACTTC. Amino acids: CASSYLDRQYF.

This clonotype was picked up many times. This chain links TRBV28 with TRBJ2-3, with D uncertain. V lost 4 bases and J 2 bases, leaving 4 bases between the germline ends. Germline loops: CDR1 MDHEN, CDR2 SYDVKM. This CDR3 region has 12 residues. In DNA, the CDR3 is TGTGCCAGCAGTTCGGTCACAGATACGCAGTATTTT. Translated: CASSSVTDTQYF. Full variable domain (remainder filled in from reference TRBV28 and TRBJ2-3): DVKVTQSSRYLVKRTGEKVFLECVQDMDHENMFWYRQDPGLGLRLIYFSYDVKMKEKGDIPEGYSVSREKKERFSLILESASTNQTSMYLCASSSVTDTQYFGPGTRLTVL.

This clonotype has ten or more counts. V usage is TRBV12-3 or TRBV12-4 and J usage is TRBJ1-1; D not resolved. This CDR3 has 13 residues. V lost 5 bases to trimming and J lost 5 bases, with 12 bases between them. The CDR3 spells CASSPPGRTEAFF. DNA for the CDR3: TGTGCCAGCAGTCCTCCAGGTCGGACTGAAGCTTTCTTT.

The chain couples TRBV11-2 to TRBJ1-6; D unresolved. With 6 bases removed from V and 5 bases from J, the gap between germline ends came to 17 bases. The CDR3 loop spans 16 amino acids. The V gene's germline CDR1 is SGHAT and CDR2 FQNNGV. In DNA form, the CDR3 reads TGTGCCAGCAGATTGGGCCGCGGCGGGAATAATTCACCCCTCCACTTT. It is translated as CASRLGRGGNNSPLHF.

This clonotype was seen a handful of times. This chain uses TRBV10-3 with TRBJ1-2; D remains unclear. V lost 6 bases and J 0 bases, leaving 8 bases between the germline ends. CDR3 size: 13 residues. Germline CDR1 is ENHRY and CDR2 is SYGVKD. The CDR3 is CAISTDPNYGYTF. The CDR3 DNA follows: TGTGCCATCAGCACAGATCCTAACTATGGCTACACCTTC.

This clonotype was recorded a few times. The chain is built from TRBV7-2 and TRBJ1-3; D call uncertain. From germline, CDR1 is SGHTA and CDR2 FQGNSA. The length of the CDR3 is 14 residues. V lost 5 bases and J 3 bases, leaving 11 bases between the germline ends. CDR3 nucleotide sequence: TGTGCCAGCAGCCCCCTAATTGGTGGAAACACCATATATTTT. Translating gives CASSPLIGGNTIYF.

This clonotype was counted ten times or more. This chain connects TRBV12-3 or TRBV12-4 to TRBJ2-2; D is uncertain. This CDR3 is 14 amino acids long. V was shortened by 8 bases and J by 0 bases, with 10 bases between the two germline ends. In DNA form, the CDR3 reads TGTGCCAGCGTCCCTTTTCCGAACACCGGGGAGCTGTTTTTT. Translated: CASVPFPNTGELFF.

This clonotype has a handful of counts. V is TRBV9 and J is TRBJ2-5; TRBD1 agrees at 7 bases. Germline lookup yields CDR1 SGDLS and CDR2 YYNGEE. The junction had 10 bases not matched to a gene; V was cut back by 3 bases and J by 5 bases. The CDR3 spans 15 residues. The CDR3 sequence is CASSEGARPSETQYF. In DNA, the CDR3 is TGTGCCAGCAGCGAGGGGGCTCGTCCCTCGGAGACCCAGTACTTC.

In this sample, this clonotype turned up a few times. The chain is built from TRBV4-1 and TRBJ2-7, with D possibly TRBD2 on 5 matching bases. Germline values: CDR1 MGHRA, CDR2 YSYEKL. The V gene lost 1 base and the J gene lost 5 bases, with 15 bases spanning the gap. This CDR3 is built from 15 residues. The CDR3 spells CASSQVYTGLDEQYF. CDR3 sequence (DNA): TGCGCCAGCAGCCAAGTTTACACGGGATTGGACGAGCAGTACTTC.

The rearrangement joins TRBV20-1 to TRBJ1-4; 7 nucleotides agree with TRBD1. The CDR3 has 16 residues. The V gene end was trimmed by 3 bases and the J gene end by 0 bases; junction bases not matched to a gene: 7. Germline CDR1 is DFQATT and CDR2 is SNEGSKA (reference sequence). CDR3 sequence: CSASAAGGTTNEKLFF. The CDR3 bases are TGCAGTGCTAGTGCGGCAGGGGGTACAACTAATGAAAAACTGTTTTTT.

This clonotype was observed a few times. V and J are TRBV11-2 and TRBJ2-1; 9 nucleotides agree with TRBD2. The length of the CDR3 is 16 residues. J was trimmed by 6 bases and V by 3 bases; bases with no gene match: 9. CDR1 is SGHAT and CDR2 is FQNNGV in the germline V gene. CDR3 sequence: CASSFFAGGPVNEQFF. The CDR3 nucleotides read TGTGCCAGCAGCTTCTTCGCGGGAGGGCCGGTCAATGAGCAGTTCTTC.

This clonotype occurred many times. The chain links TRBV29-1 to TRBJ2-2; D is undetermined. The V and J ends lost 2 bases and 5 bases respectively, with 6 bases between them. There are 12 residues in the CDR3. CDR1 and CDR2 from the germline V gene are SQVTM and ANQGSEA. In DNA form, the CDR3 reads TGCAGCGTTGAAAGGTGGACCGGGGAGCTGTTTTTT. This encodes CSVERWTGELFF.

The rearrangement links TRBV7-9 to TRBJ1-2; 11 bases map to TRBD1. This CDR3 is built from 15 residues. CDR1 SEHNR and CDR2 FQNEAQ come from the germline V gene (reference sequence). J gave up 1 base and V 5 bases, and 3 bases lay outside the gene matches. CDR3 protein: CASSQGTGGNYGYTF. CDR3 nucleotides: TGTGCCAGCAGCCAAGGGACAGGGGGTAACTATGGCTACACCTTC.

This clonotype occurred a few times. CDR3 sequence reads: CASSTQEGGRSEQYF. CDR3 bases: TGTGCCAGCTCCACGCAGGAGGGGGGCCGGAGCGAGCAGTACTTC. The chain uses TRBV19 and TRBJ2-7; D is tentatively TRBD1 or TRBD2 (6 bases each). Trimming shortened V by 9 bases and J by 6 bases, and 24 bases separated the two germline ends. There are 15 residues in the CDR3. The germline V gene encodes CDR1 LNHDA and CDR2 SQIVND (reference sequence).

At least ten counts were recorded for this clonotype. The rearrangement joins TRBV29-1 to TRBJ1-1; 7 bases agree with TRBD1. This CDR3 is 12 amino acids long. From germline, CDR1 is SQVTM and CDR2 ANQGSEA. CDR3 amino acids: CGRQGDDTEAFF. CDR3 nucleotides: TGCGGAAGACAGGGAGATGACACTGAAGCTTTCTTT.